These 25 T cell receptor beta chains were all obtained from the same sample, sequenced in a study of regulatory T cells in long-lasting Graves disease. HTBI primers from iRepertoire and Arm-PCR of CDR3 regions yielded the TCR beta libraries. TCRdb fed the multiplex PCR reads into MiXCR, producing one record per CDR3 protein. The table shows 350,000 to 450,000 distinct CDR3 sequences, with 15% to 20% occurring only once. The time point is: newly diagnosed GD, antithyroid drugs for less than 3 months. PBMC-extracted RNA yielded the TCR library. The sample was also reused in another study, on T cells in Graves' hyperthyroidism and ophthalmopathy.

The sample here was peripheral blood mononuclear cells (PBMCs), taken at new diagnosis, from a patient treated with antithyroid drugs. Receptor source: a man in his forties with Graves disease.

In this sample, this clonotype turned up many times. This chain links TRBV27 with TRBJ2-1, with TRBD2 matching 10 bases. Unmatched junction bases numbered 14, after V lost 6 bases and J lost 12 bases. CDR3 size: 15 residues. Germline CDR1 is MNHEY and CDR2 is SMNVEV (reference sequence). The DNA for the CDR3 is TGTGCCAGCAGAATGAATAGCGGGGGGCTACTGGTGCAGTTCTTC. As protein: CASRMNSGGLLVQFF.

The chain couples TRBV24-1 to TRBJ2-3; 8 bases fit TRBD1. With 0 bases clipped from V and 2 bases from J, the junction kept 3 bases outside the gene matches. The CDR3 loop spans 16 amino acids. In germline, CDR1 is KGHDR, CDR2 SFDVKD. The CDR3 protein is CATSDLSGGPTDTQYF. Here the CDR3 DNA reads TGTGCCACCAGTGATTTGTCAGGGGGCCCCACAGATACGCAGTATTTT.

This sequence joins TRBV12-3 or TRBV12-4 and TRBJ2-3; TRBD2 matches 14 bases. The CDR3 sequence is 15 residues long. The junction had 5 bases not matched to a gene; V was cut back by 3 bases and J by 9 bases. This CDR3 reads CASSLTSGGDSTQYF. The CDR3 region has the DNA TGTGCCAGCAGTTTGACTAGCGGGGGGGATAGCACGCAGTATTTT.

This clonotype was seen at least ten times. V usage is TRBV12-3 or TRBV12-4 and J usage is TRBJ2-7; D could derive from TRBD1 or TRBD2 (5 bases each). The CDR3 has 13 residues. With 4 bases removed from V and 3 bases from J, the gap between germline ends came to 10 bases. The CDR3 nucleotides are TGTGCCAGCAGTTCGGGACGGTTCTACGAGCAGTACTTC. Its protein product is CASSSGRFYEQYF.

This clonotype was recorded at least ten times. The chain has TRBV5-1 and TRBJ2-7, with unresolved D. V shed 0 bases and J shed 3 bases, with 7 bases lying between them. The CDR3 loop spans 13 amino acids. The germline V gene encodes CDR1 SGHRS and CDR2 YFSETQ. CDR3 loop: CASSLGTVYEQYF. CDR3 nucleotides: TGCGCCAGCAGCTTGGGCACGGTCTACGAGCAGTACTTC.

The table lists this clonotype with many counts. The V gene is TRBV28, the J gene TRBJ2-2; the D gene could be TRBD1 or TRBD2 (5 bases each). Germline lookup yields CDR1 MDHEN and CDR2 SYDVKM. V gave up 4 bases and J gave up 4 bases, with 16 bases separating them. The CDR3 runs to 16 residues. In DNA form, the CDR3 reads TGTGCCAGCAGTTCAGAGGGACGTTTCTCCACCGGGGAGCTGTTTTTT. Amino acids: CASSSEGRFSTGELFF. Using reference TRBV28 and TRBJ2-2 for the parts outside the CDR3, the full variable domain is DVKVTQSSRYLVKRTGEKVFLECVQDMDHENMFWYRQDPGLGLRLIYFSYDVKMKEKGDIPEGYSVSREKKERFSLILESASTNQTSMYLCASSSEGRFSTGELFFGEGSRLTVL.

In this sample, this clonotype turned up many times. The chain has TRBV12-3 or TRBV12-4 and TRBJ1-1; D is undetermined. This CDR3 spans 16 amino acids. Trimming stripped 5 bases from V and 6 bases from J, with 22 bases between. The CDR3 sequence is CASSPAGITRGAEAFF. As DNA, the CDR3 is TGTGCCAGCAGTCCAGCCGGGATAACCCGAGGCGCTGAAGCTTTCTTT.

The chain is built from TRBV12-5 and TRBJ1-6; the match to TRBD1 covers 7 bases. Germline V lookup: CDR1 LGHNT, CDR2 FRNRAP. After removal of 5 bases from V and 4 bases from J, the junction contained 5 bases not matched to a gene. The CDR3 runs 15 residues. The CDR3 nucleotides are TGTGCTAGTGGTCCGGGACAGCTTTATAATTCACCCCTCCACTTT. Translation: CASGPGQLYNSPLHF.

The J gene is TRBJ1-5, the V gene TRBV15; D is uncertain. Germline lookup yields CDR1 LNHNV and CDR2 YYDKDF (reference sequence). This CDR3 region has 16 residues. The V end lost 1 base, the J end lost 1 base, and 11 bases lay between the germline ends. For the CDR3, the DNA is TGTGCCACCAGCAGAGGAGGAGGACCGAGCAATCAGCCCCAGCATTTT. It specifies CATSRGGGPSNQPQHF.

This clonotype showed up many times. V usage is TRBV5-1 and J usage is TRBJ1-5, with D possibly matching TRBD1 (6 bases). The germline V and J ends were trimmed by 5 bases and 7 bases, with 13 bases remaining between them. Germline assignment: CDR1 SGHRS and CDR2 YFSETQ. This CDR3 comprises 13 residues. The CDR3 DNA reads TGCGCCAGCAGGGGGGGGCAGAACCAGCCCCAGCATTTT. Protein sequence: CASRGGQNQPQHF.

This clonotype was seen a handful of times. The rearrangement joins TRBV24-1 to TRBJ2-3, with unresolved D. The CDR3 covers 12 residues. Germline CDR1 reads KGHDR; CDR2 reads SFDVKD. V lost 6 bases and J 4 bases, leaving 7 bases between the germline ends. The CDR3 DNA reads TGTGCCACCAGTTTAGCTTCAGATACGCAGTATTTT. This sequence encodes CATSLASDTQYF.

V gene TRBV19 combines with J gene TRBJ1-1; 7 bases are a match to TRBD1. With 6 bases clipped from V and 4 bases from J, the junction kept 8 bases outside the gene matches. CDR3 length: 14 amino acids. Germline V gene lookup returns CDR1 LNHDA and CDR2 SQIVND (reference sequence). CDR3 in DNA: TGTGCCAGTAGAGCGGGGCCAGGGGGCACTGAAGCTTTCTTT. The encoded protein is CASRAGPGGTEAFF.

The gene calls are TRBV30 and TRBJ2-3, with D perhaps TRBD1 or TRBD2 (6 bases each). This CDR3 has 15 residues. Germline V gene sequence: CDR1 GTSNPN, CDR2 SVGIG (reference sequence). Trimming left V 3 bases short and J 1 base short, with 14 bases between. The CDR3 protein is CAWRLGGGGTDTQYF. DNA for the CDR3: TGTGCCTGGAGGCTGGGGGGCGGGGGCACAGATACGCAGTATTTT.

As to this clonotype: With a much larger clone just one base away, this may be a read error. V and J are TRBV18 and TRBJ1-3; D uncertain. Per the germline V gene, CDR1 is KGHSH and CDR2 is LQKENI. The CDR3 is 15 amino acids. The V end was cut by 4 bases, the J end by 3 bases, with 13 bases between. The CDR3 reads CASSLALAVGNTIYF. The CDR3 DNA is TGTGCCAGCTCACTTGCGCTCGCCGTTGGAAACACCATATATTTT. The entire variable domain, with the rest obtained from reference TRBV18 and TRBJ1-3, is as follows: NAGVMQNPRHLVRRRGQEARLRCSPMKGHSHVYWYRQLPEEGLKFMVYLQKENIIDESGMPKERFSAEFPKEGPSILRIQQVVRGDSAAYFCASSLALAVGNTIYFGEGSWLTVV.

This clonotype came up a few times. J is TRBJ2-3 and V is TRBV28; possibly TRBD1 for D (6 bases). The ends were cut back, 1 base at V and 6 bases at J, with 41 bases in the middle. Germline-derived CDR1 and CDR2 are MDHEN and SYDVKM. The CDR3 contains 24 residues. In DNA form, the CDR3 reads TGTGCCAGCAGTTTATTCACCAGACAGGCTCCGATTACCCACCCGAAATGTTTCCCCGATACGCAGTATTTT. This encodes CASSLFTRQAPITHPKCFPDTQYF.

In this sample, this clonotype turned up many times. The chain joins TRBV7-2 to TRBJ2-1, with a tentative D call TRBD2 (7 bases). Trimming took off 5 bases at V and 4 bases at J, with 18 bases between the two ends. Germline loops: CDR1 SGHTA, CDR2 FQGNSA. The CDR3 runs to 16 residues. CDR3: CASSLGAGEAYNEQFF. CDR3 sequence (DNA): TGTGCCAGCAGCCTGGGGGCGGGGGAAGCGTACAATGAGCAGTTCTTC. Complete variable domain (other parts from reference TRBV7-2 and TRBJ2-1): GAGVSQSPSNKVTEKGKDVELRCDPISGHTALYWYRQSLGQGLEFLIYFQGNSAPDKSGLPSDRFSAERTGGSVSTLTIQRTQQEDSAVYLCASSLGAGEAYNEQFFGPGTRLTVL.

This clonotype was counted many times. The genes are TRBV3-1 and TRBJ2-7, with TRBD2 matching over 9 bases. Unmatched junction bases numbered 4, after V lost 1 base and J lost 3 bases. Germline lookup yields CDR1 LGHDT and CDR2 YNNKEL (reference sequence). The CDR3 sequence is 15 residues long. CDR3 coding DNA: TGTGCCAGCAGCCAAGCCAGCGGGGGGTACTACGAGCAGTACTTC. Amino acids: CASSQASGGYYEQYF.

In this sample, this clonotype turned up a few times. The chain links TRBV16 to TRBJ2-1; D gene uncertain. V was cut by 4 bases and J by 0 bases, with 7 bases left in between. Germline CDR1 is KGHSY and CDR2 is FQNENV. This CDR3 region has 14 residues. As DNA, the CDR3 is TGTGCCAGCAGCCCAGGCTTCTCCTACAATGAGCAGTTCTTC. As protein: CASSPGFSYNEQFF.

This clonotype was detected ten times or more. This sequence joins TRBV5-1 and TRBJ1-2, with 9 positions matching TRBD1. Germline V CDR1 and CDR2: SGHRS, YFSETQ. After removal of 2 bases from V and 5 bases from J, the junction contained 7 bases not matched to a gene. This CDR3 comprises 15 residues. CDR3 coding DNA: TGCGCCAGCAGCTTCCCGGGACAGGGTCCATATGGCTACACCTTC. It translates to CASSFPGQGPYGYTF.

This clonotype was counted ten times or more. The chain couples TRBV2 to TRBJ2-7; weak D call: TRBD2 (6 bases). The germline V gene has CDR1 SNHLY and CDR2 FYNNEI. With 0 bases removed from V and 4 bases from J, the gap between germline ends came to 7 bases. The CDR3 has 13 residues. The CDR3 here is CASSEAAGYEQYF. The CDR3 DNA reads as TGTGCCAGCAGTGAAGCTGCGGGGTACGAGCAGTACTTC. Full variable domain (rest looked up from reference TRBV2 and TRBJ2-7): EPEVTQTPSHQVTQMGQEVILRCVPISNHLYFYWYRQILGQKVEFLVSFYNNEISEKSEIFDDQFSVERPDGSNFTLKIRSTKLEDSAMYFCASSEAAGYEQYFGPGTRLTVT.

About this clonotype: This may stem from a read error, because a much larger clone lies one nucleotide away. This chain connects TRBV2 to TRBJ1-5, with D perhaps matching TRBD1 (6 bases). Germline-derived CDR1 and CDR2 are SNHLY and FYNNEI. The CDR3 is 15 amino acids. Trimming took off 6 bases at V and 2 bases at J, with 14 bases between the two ends. The CDR3 bases are TGTGCCAGCAGCTCCGGGGCAGGGGGCAATCAGCCCCAGCATTTT. Its protein product is CASSSGAGGNQPQHF.

This clonotype was observed many times. This chain links TRBV28 with TRBJ1-1; D not certain. Germline values: CDR1 MDHEN, CDR2 SYDVKM. CDR3 length: 13 residues. Trimming took off 8 bases at V and 0 bases at J, with 10 bases between the two ends. The CDR3 region is CASYQIMNTEAFF. The CDR3 DNA is TGTGCCAGCTACCAGATCATGAACACTGAAGCTTTCTTT.

This chain joins TRBV29-1 and TRBJ2-7; maybe TRBD2 (5 bases). Looked up from germline, CDR1 is SQVTM and CDR2 is ANQGSEA. This CDR3 contains 11 residues. The V and J ends lost 5 bases and 3 bases respectively, with 8 bases between them. For the CDR3, the DNA is TGCAGCGTTTTAGGAGGCTACGAGCAGTACTTC. Translated: CSVLGGYEQYF.

This clonotype was recorded at least ten times. The chain couples TRBV14 to TRBJ2-3; D possibly corresponds to TRBD2 (5 bases). The germline V gene encodes CDR1 SGHDN and CDR2 FVKESK. V dropped 3 bases and J dropped 8 bases, with 12 bases sitting between them. The CDR3 sequence is 13 residues long. The CDR3 DNA reads as TGTGCCAGCAGCCACCTAGCTCCCAGTACGCAGTATTTT. Encoded protein: CASSHLAPSTQYF.

This clonotype was recorded many times. The rearrangement uses TRBV6-1 and TRBJ2-1; the match to TRBD1 covers 9 bases. The junction had 8 bases not matched to a gene; V was cut back by 6 bases and J by 2 bases. The CDR3 has 16 amino acids. Per germline, CDR1 MNHNS and CDR2 SASEGT. CDR3 sequence: CASRGTGWDPYNEQFF. For the CDR3, the DNA is TGTGCCAGCAGGGGGACAGGGTGGGACCCCTACAATGAGCAGTTCTTC.